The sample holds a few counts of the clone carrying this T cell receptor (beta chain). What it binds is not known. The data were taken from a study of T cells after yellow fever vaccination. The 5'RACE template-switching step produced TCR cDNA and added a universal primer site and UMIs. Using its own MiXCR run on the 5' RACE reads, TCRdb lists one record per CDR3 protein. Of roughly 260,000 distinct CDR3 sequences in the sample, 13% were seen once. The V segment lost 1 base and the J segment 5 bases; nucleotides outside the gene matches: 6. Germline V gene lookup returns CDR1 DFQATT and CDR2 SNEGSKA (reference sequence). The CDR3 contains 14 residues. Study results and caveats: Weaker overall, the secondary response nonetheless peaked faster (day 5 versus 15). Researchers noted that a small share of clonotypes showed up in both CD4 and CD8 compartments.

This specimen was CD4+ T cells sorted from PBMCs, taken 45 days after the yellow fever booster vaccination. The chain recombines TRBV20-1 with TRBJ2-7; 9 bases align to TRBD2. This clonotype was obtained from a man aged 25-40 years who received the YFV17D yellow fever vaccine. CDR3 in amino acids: CSARGRTSANEQYF. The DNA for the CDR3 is TGCAGTGCTAGAGGGAGGACTAGCGCCAACGAGCAGTACTTC.